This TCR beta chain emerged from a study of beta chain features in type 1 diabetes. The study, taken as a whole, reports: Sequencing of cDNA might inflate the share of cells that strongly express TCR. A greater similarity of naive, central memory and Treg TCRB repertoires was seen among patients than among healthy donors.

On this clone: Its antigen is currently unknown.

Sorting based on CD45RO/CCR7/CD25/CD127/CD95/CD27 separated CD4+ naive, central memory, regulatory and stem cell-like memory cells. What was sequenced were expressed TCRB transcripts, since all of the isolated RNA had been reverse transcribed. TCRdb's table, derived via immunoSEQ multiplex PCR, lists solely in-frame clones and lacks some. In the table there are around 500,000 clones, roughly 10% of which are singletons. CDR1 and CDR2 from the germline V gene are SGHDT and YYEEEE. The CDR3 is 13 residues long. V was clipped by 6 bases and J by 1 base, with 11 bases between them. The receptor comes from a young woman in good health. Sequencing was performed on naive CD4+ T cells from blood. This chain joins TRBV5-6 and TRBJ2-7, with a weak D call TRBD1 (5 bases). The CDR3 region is CASTRTLSYEQYV. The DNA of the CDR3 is TGTGCCAGCACCCGGACACTTTCCTACGAGCAGTACGTC.